This T cell receptor beta chain is drawn from a study of blood T cell repertoires in COVID-19. Trimming removed 3 bases from V and 2 bases from J; junction bases left unmatched: 7. Looked up from germline, CDR1 is LGHNA and CDR2 is YSLEER. CDR3 length equals 17 residues. Only in-frame clones appear in the TCRdb table, and some are missing; sequencing was by immunoSEQ multiplex PCR. The sample holds under 150,000 clones, about 83% seen once. This clonotype was obtained from a man older than 75 with active or convalescent COVID-19. What was sequenced was peripheral blood. The chain uses TRBV4-3 and TRBJ2-5; TRBD2 aligns across 12 bases. The CDR3 DNA reads as TGCGCCAGCAGCCAGGAGTACGGACTAGCGGGGCAAGAGACCCAGTACTTC. As protein: CASSQEYGLAGQETQYF.